This T cell receptor beta chain was profiled in a study of T cells after yellow fever vaccination (dated by TCRdb to the late 2010s). With respect to the entire study: The SMART-Seq v4 Ultra Low Input RNA kit was used to prepare libraries from fractions with low cell numbers. To track T-cell clones before and after primary and booster YFV17D yellow fever vaccination, bulk TCR alpha and beta repertoires were sequenced longitudinally. The cohort comprised two healthy male donors, one aged 18 to 29 and one aged 30 to 40 years. Bulk PBMC replicates and cell subsets were isolated from blood drawn at multiple timepoints before and after both primary and secondary immunization. The paper as a whole reports these results and caveats: Most clones expanded after primary vaccination (around 96% of CD4 and roughly 90% of CD8) were re-detected after the booster, suggesting that broad memory maintenance occurred. Because only two donors were included in the study, the extent to which the findings can be generalized is limited. Computational filtering was required because FACS-sorted repertoires could contain abundant contaminating clonotypes from the bulk population. A small fraction of clonotypes appeared in both the CD4 and CD8 compartments, likely as a result of convergent recombination. The secondary T-cell response was weaker than the primary response but faster, peaking on day 5 instead of day 15.

Clipping removes 2 bases from V and 4 bases from J, with 2 as the unmatched junction base count. The CDR3 sequence holds 13 residues, the cysteine and phenylalanine included. This entry keeps only the CDR3 DNA: 39 bases, framed from base 1. CDR1 is given as MNHEY and CDR2 as SVGAGI, both from the germline V gene. As concerns this clonotype: Which antigen it targets is not known. No clone much larger than this one lies a single base away; base qualities are absent.

Sequencing used an Illumina NovaSeq 6000. TCR cDNA was synthesized by 5'RACE template switching, through which a universal primer site and unique molecular identifiers were introduced. Priming of cDNA synthesis was performed from both the TCR alpha and TCR beta constant segments. Two PCR steps were used to amplify libraries, with sample barcodes and sequencing adapters being added in the second step. Sequencing of the libraries was done on either Illumina HiSeq 2500 (2x100 bp) or NovaSeq (2x150 bp). The source study handled its data this way. Demultiplexing of reads and collapsing into UMI consensus sequences were performed with MIGEC, and V(D)J alignment was carried out with MiXCR. Using edgeR on replicate PBMC samples, clonotypes were called vaccine-responding if FDR was below 0.01 and the log2 fold change was above 5 up to day 15. Each bulk clonotype received a CD4 or CD8 identity based on whether the sequenced CD4 or CD8 repertoire contained that clonotype at higher abundance. TCRdb's own reprocessing of the public reads used fastp at Q25 and MiXCR and kept productive beta chains. Every entry covers one CDR3 protein and lists the most common genes and DNA from its rows. The V and J calls, along with clone size, are taken from TCRdb and not from the paper's own processing. Counted in this sample were some 340,000 distinct CDR3 sequences; approximately 4% of them appeared once. The top ten clones comprise 20% to 25% of the sample.

Per the publication, the treatment or condition label means: live attenuated yellow fever vaccine strain. Two biological replicates of bulk PBMCs were collected at each blood-draw timepoint. A standard Ficoll-Paque protocol was used to isolate PBMCs from peripheral blood. TriZol was used to extract RNA from bulk PBMCs, CD4 and CD8 fractions, and dextramer-positive and dextramer-negative fractions. The V and J segments used are TRBV6-5 and TRBJ2-7, with 7 bases in between that match TRBD2. Specimen: PBMCs, collected 5 days after the yellow fever booster vaccination. This receptor was obtained from a man younger than 35 who received the YFV17D yellow fever vaccine. The CDR3 region has the sequence CASSYGGEYEQYF. The DNA is TGTGCCAGCAGTTACGGGGGGGAATACGAGCAGTACTTC.